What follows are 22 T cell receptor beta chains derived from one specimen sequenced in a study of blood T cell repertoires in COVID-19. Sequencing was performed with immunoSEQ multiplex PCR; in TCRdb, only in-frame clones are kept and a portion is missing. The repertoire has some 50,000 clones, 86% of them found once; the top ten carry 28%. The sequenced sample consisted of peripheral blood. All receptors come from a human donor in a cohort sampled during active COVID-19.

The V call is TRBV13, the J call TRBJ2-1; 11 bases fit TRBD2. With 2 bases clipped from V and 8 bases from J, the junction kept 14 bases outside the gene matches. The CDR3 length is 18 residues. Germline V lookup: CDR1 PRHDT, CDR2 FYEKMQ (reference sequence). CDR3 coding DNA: TGTGCCAGCAGCTTAATTTTCCTCCCACTAGCGGGGGACTATGAGCAGTTCTTC. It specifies CASSLIFLPLAGDYEQFF.

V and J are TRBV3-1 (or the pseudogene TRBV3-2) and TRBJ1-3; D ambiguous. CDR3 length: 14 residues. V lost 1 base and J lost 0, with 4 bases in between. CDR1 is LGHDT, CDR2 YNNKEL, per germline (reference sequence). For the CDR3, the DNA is TGTGCCAGCAGCCAAGGCGGCTCTGGAAACACCATATATTTT. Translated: CASSQGGSGNTIYF.

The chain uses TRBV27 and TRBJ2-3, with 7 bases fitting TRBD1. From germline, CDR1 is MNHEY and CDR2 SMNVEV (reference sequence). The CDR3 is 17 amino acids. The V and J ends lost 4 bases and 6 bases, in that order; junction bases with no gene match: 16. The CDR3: CASSYRLTDRAGDTQYF. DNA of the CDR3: TGTGCCAGCAGTTATCGCCTAACCGACAGGGCCGGGGATACGCAGTATTTT.

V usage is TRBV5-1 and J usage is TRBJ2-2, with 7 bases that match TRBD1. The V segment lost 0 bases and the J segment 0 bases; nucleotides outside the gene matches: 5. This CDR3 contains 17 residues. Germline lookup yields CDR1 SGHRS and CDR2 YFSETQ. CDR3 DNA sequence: TGCGCCAGCAGCTTGGTAATAGGGACAGCGAACACCGGGGAGCTGTTTTTT. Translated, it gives CASSLVIGTANTGELFF.

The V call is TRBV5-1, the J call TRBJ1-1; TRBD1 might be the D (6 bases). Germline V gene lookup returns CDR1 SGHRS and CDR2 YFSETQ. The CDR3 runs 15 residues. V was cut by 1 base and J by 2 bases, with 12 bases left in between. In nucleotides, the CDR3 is TGCGCCAGCAGCTTGTTTGCAGGGACAAACACTGAAGCTTTCTTT. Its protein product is CASSLFAGTNTEAFF.

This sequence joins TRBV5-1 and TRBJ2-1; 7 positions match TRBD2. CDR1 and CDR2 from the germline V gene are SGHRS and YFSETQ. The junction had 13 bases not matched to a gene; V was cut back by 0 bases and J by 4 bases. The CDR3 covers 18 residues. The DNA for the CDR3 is TGCGCCAGCAGCTTGGTTGGATCCGCTAGCGGCACATACAATGAGCAGTTCTTC. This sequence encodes CASSLVGSASGTYNEQFF.

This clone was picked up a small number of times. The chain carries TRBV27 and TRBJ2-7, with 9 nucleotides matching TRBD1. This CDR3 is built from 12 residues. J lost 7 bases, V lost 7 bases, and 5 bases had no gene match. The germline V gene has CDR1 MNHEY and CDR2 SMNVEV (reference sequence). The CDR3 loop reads CASNRQGGEQYF. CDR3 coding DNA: TGTGCCAGCAACAGACAGGGGGGAGAGCAGTACTTC.

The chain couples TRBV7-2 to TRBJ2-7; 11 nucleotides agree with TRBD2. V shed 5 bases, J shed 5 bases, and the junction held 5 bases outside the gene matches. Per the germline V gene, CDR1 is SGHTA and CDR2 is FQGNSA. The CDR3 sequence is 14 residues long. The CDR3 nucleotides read TGTGCCAGCAGCCCGACTAGCGGGACCCACGAGCAGTACTTC. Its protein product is CASSPTSGTHEQYF.

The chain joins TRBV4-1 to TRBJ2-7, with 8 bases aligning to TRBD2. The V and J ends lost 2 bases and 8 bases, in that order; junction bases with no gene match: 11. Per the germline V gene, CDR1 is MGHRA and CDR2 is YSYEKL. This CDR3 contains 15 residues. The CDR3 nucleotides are TGCGCCAGCAGCCAATACCCGGGAGGGGGAAGTAAGCAGTACTTC. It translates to CASSQYPGGGSKQYF.

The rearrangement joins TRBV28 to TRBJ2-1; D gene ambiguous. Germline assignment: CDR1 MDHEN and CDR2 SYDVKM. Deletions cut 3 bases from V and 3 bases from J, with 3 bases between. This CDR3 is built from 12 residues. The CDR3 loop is CASSFYYNEQFF. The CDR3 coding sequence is TGTGCCAGCAGTTTCTACTACAATGAGCAGTTCTTC.

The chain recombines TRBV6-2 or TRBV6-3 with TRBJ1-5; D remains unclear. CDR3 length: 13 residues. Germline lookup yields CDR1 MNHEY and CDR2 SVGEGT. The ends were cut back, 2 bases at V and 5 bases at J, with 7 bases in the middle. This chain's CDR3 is CASSYQSDQPQHF. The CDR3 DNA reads TGTGCCAGCAGTTACCAGTCCGATCAGCCCCAGCATTTT.

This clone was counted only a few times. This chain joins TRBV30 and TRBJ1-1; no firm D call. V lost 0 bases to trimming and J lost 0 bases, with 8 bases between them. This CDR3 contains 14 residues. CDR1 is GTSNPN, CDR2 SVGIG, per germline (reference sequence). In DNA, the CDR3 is TGTGCCTGGAGTGTACGGACTATGAACACTGAAGCTTTCTTT. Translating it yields CAWSVRTMNTEAFF.

Here the CDR3 reads CASSKKGGRAALNYGYTF. CDR3 nucleotides: TGTGCCAGCAGCAAAAAAGGGGGTAGGGCAGCCTTAAACTATGGCTACACCTTC. The chain is built from TRBV21-1 and TRBJ1-2; the table's D gene call, TRBD1, was not cross checked with the DNA. TRBV21-1 has pseudogene status. The CDR3 totals 18 residues.

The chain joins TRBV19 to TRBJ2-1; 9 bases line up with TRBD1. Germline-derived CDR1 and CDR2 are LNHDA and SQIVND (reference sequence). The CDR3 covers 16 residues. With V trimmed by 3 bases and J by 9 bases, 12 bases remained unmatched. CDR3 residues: CASSIVGTGRVVEQFF. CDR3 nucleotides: TGTGCCAGTAGTATCGTGGGGACAGGGAGGGTAGTTGAGCAGTTCTTC.

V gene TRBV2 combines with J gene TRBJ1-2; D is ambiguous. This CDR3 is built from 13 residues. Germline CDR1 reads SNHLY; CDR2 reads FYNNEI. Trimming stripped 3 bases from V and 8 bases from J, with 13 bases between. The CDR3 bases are TGTGCCAGCAGTGAGCTGTACAGATCGGGCTACACCTTC. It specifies CASSELYRSGYTF.

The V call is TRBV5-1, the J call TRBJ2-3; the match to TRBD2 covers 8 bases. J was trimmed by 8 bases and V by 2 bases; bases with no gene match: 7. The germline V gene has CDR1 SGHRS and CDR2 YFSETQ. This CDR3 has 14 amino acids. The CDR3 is CASSFLREEGTQYF. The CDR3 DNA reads TGCGCCAGCAGCTTTTTGCGGGAGGAGGGTACGCAGTATTTT.

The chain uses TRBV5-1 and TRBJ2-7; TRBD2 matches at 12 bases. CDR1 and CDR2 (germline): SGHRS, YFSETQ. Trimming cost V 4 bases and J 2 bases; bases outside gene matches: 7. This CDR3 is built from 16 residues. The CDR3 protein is CASSPGRTSGTYEQYF. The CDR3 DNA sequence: TGCGCCAGCAGCCCGGGACGGACTAGCGGGACCTACGAGCAGTACTTC.

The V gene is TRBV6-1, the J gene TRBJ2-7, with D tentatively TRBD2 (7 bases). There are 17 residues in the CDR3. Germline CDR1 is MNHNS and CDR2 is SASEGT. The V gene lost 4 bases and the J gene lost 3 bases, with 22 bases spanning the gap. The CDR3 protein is CASSAMVRGGADYEQYF. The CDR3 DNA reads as TGTGCCAGCAGTGCAATGGTGCGTGGGGGGGCTGACTACGAGCAGTACTTC.

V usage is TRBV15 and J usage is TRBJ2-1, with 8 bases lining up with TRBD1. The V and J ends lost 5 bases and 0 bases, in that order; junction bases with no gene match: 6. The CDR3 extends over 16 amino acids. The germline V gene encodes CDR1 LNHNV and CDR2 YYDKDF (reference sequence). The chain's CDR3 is CATSGRTGSSYNEQFF. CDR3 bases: TGTGCCACCAGCGGACGGACAGGGAGCTCCTACAATGAGCAGTTCTTC. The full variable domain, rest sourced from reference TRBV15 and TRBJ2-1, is DAMVIQNPRYQVTQFGKPVTLSCSQTLNHNVMYWYQQKSSQAPKLLFHYYDKDFNNEADTPDNFQSRRPNTSFCFLDIRSPGLGDTAMYLCATSGRTGSSYNEQFFGPGTRLTVL.

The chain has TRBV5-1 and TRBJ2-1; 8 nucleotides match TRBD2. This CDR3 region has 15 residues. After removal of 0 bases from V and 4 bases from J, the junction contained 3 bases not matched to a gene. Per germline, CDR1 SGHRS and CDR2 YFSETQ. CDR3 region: CASSLVTSGYNEQFF. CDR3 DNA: TGCGCCAGCAGCTTGGTCACTAGCGGATACAATGAGCAGTTCTTC.

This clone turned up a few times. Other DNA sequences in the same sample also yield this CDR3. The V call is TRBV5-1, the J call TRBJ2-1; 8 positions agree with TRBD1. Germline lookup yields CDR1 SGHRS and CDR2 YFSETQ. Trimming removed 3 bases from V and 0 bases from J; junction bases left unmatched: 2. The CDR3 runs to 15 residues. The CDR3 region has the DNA TGCGCCAGCAGCTCTACAGGGGGCTCCTACAATGAGCAGTTCTTC. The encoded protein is CASSSTGGSYNEQFF. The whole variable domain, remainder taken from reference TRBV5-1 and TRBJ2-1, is KAGVTQTPRYLIKTRGQQVTLSCSPISGHRSVSWYQQTPGQGLQFLFEYFSETQRNKGNFPGRFSGRQFSNSRSEMNVSTLELGDSALYLCASSSTGGSYNEQFFGPGTRLTVL.

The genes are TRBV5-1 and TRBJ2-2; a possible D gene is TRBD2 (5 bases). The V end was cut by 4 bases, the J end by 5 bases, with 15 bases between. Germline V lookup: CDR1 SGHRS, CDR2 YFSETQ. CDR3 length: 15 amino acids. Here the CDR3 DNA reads TGCGCCAGCAGCCAGGTGAACCCGGGGACCGGGGAGCTGTTTTTT. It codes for CASSQVNPGTGELFF. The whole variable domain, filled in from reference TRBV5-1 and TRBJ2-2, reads KAGVTQTPRYLIKTRGQQVTLSCSPISGHRSVSWYQQTPGQGLQFLFEYFSETQRNKGNFPGRFSGRQFSNSRSEMNVSTLELGDSALYLCASSQVNPGTGELFFGEGSRLTVL.